Presented here are 11 T cell receptor beta chains from one specimen sequenced in a study of Tregs in tolerant kidney transplant recipients. Produced via immunoSEQ multiplex PCR; TCRdb's table is partial and in-frame only. This repertoire shows approximately 44,000 clones, around 95% found once; its top ten account for approximately 0.41%. These receptors have no known antigen. Sequencing was done on a sample of Tregs from blood cultured with allogeneic cells. The receptor source for this set is a human donor in good health.

The chain carries TRBV5-1 and TRBJ2-5; 8 positions agree with TRBD1. The closer fit of TRBJ2-7 to the DNA end suggests the J call may be wrong. This CDR3 region has 14 residues. In germline, CDR1 is SGHRS, CDR2 YFSETQ. DNA of the CDR3: TGCGCCAGCAGCTCCAGGGGGCGAAGATACGAGCAGTACTTC. Protein sequence: CASSSRGRRYEQYF.

This chain uses TRBV6-6 with TRBJ2-7, with 11 bases identical to TRBD2. The V segment lost 0 bases and the J segment 2 bases; nucleotides outside the gene matches: 3. Germline assignment: CDR1 MNHNY and CDR2 SVGAGI (reference sequence). The CDR3 contains 16 residues. CDR3 DNA sequence: TGTGCCAGCAGTTACTCGCTAGCGGGAGGCACCTACGAGCAGTACTTC. Its protein product is CASSYSLAGGTYEQYF.

J is TRBJ1-4 and V is TRBV11-2; D might be TRBD1 (6 bases). Germline V gene data show CDR1 as SGHAT and CDR2 as FQNNGV. The ends were cut back, 3 bases at V and 5 bases at J, with 7 bases in the middle. CDR3 length equals 13 residues. The chain's CDR3 is CASSFGQNEKLFF. CDR3 bases: TGTGCCAGCAGCTTCGGACAGAATGAAAAACTGTTTTTT.

This clone was seen only once. The V gene is TRBV7-9, the J gene TRBJ2-7, with TRBD1 as a possible D gene (6 bases). Germline assignment: CDR1 SEHNR and CDR2 FQNEAQ (reference sequence). V lost 6 bases and J 0 bases, leaving 9 bases between the germline ends. This CDR3 contains 13 residues. This CDR3 is CASSPTGSYEQYF. CDR3 coding DNA: TGTGCCAGCAGTCCGACAGGCTCCTACGAGCAGTACTTC.

Written as DNA, the CDR3 is TGTGCCAGCAGTGGGCTAGCGATCACAGATACGCAGTATTTT. Encoded protein: CASSGLAITDTQYF. The chain carries TRBV2 and TRBJ2-3; D might be TRBD2 (6 bases). The germline V gene has CDR1 SNHLY and CDR2 FYNNEI. V lost 4 bases to trimming and J lost 2 bases, with 10 bases between them. The CDR3 runs 14 residues. Full variable domain (rest looked up from reference TRBV2 and TRBJ2-3): EPEVTQTPSHQVTQMGQEVILRCVPISNHLYFYWYRQILGQKVEFLVSFYNNEISEKSEIFDDQFSVERPDGSNFTLKIRSTKLEDSAMYFCASSGLAITDTQYFGPGTRLTVL.

The V and J genes are TRBV18 and TRBJ2-7; D is possibly TRBD1 or TRBD2 (7 bases each). The V end was cut by 3 bases, the J end by 6 bases, with 21 bases between. This CDR3 contains 16 residues. From germline, CDR1 is KGHSH and CDR2 LQKENI. The CDR3 region has the DNA TGTGCCAGCTCACCTCAGGGGGGGGCACCATGGGCCGAGCAGTACTTC. Protein sequence: CASSPQGGAPWAEQYF.

The chain joins TRBV15 to TRBJ2-3; D possibly corresponds to TRBD2 (5 bases). Trimming took 0 bases from V and 5 from J, leaving 12 bases between them. Germline values: CDR1 LNHNV, CDR2 YYDKDF (reference sequence). The CDR3 loop spans 15 amino acids. The CDR3 DNA reads as TGTGCCACCAGCAGAGATGGCTACGCGGGAGATACGCAGTATTTT. It translates to CATSRDGYAGDTQYF.

This sequence joins TRBV5-8 and TRBJ1-2; TRBD1 aligns across 9 bases. The V gene's germline CDR1 is SGHTS and CDR2 YDEGEE. The CDR3 is 17 amino acids. V trimming: 2 bases; J trimming: 4 bases; junction bases outside the gene matches: 12. CDR3 amino acids: CASSLRDRVEEIYGYTF. In nucleotides, the CDR3 is TGTGCCAGCAGCTTACGGGACAGGGTGGAGGAGATCTATGGCTACACCTTC.

The rearrangement joins TRBV30 to TRBJ1-2; D uncertain. V was cut by 4 bases and J by 1 base, with 10 bases left in between. CDR1 is GTSNPN and CDR2 is SVGIG in the germline V gene (reference sequence). This CDR3 is built from 13 residues. CDR3 DNA: TGTGCCTGGACACTCGGCATTAACTATGGCTACACCTTC. Protein: CAWTLGINYGYTF.

The V gene is TRBV6-1, the J gene TRBJ2-7; the D is unclear. CDR3 length: 8 residues. Looked up from germline, CDR1 is MNHNS and CDR2 is SASEGT. Between the trimmed V and J ends, which lost 8 bases and 12 bases, there was a span of 8 bases. The CDR3 coding sequence is TGTGCCAGCGCTCTCAGGTACTTC. It encodes CASALRYF.

The rearrangement joins TRBV27 to TRBJ1-2; possible D gene TRBD1, 6 bases. In germline, CDR1 is MNHEY, CDR2 SMNVEV (reference sequence). Trimming cost V 6 bases and J 4 bases, with 15 bases left between them. This CDR3 is 14 amino acids long. CDR3 loop: CASRPPGVAYGYTF. In DNA, the CDR3 is TGTGCCAGCAGGCCTCCAGGGGTCGCCTATGGCTACACCTTC.